These 6 T cell receptor beta chains share one sample of origin, sequenced in a study of shared clonotypes between healthy human individuals. TCRdb keeps only in-frame clones here, not all; method: immunoSEQ multiplex PCR. The sample records 850,000 to 1,200,000 clones, approximately 72% being singletons. Sequences were obtained from memory CD4+ T cells sorted from blood. Subset defined: CD45RA-negative fraction. The origin of the receptors is a man aged 18 to 29 in good health.

The chain has TRBV7-9 and TRBJ1-6; D not certain. Germline CDR1 reads SEHNR; CDR2 reads FQNEAQ (reference sequence). The CDR3 runs to 14 residues. V was clipped by 0 bases and J by 5 bases, with 5 bases between them. The DNA of the CDR3 is TGTGCCAGCAGCTTAGCGAGGGATAATTCACCCCTCCACTTT. This gives the protein CASSLARDNSPLHF. Full variable domain (outside the CDR3, taken from reference TRBV7-9 and TRBJ1-6): DTGVSQNPRHKITKRGQNVTFRCDPISEHNRLYWYRQTLGQGPEFLTYFQNEAQLEKSRLLSDRFSAERPKGSFSTLEIQRTEQGDSAMYLCASSLARDNSPLHFGNGTRLTVT.

V and J are TRBV6-5 and TRBJ2-7, with 11 bases fitting TRBD1. This CDR3 has 15 residues. Losses at the gene ends were 4 bases for V and 5 bases for J; bases not matched to a gene: 7. The germline gives CDR1 MNHEY, CDR2 SVGAGI. The CDR3 DNA reads TGTGCCAGCAGTTTTCGCGGGACAGGGGGGCACGAGCAGTACTTC. Its translation is CASSFRGTGGHEQYF.

In its sample, this clone was seen a few times. The rearrangement links TRBV11-2 to TRBJ2-2; 7 positions agree with TRBD1. CDR1 is SGHAT, CDR2 FQNNGV, per germline. CDR3 length: 15 amino acids. Trimming at V came to 5 bases and at J to 4 bases, leaving 7 bases not matched to a gene. CDR3 nucleotide sequence: TGTGCCAGCAGCGACCGGGACAGAGCCACCGGGGAGCTGTTTTTT. Translating gives CASSDRDRATGELFF. The full variable domain, its missing parts supplied by reference TRBV11-2 and TRBJ2-2, is EAGVAQSPRYKIIEKRQSVAFWCNPISGHATLYWYQQILGQGPKLLIQFQNNGVVDDSQLPKDRFSAERLKGVDSTLKIQPAKLEDSAVYLCASSDRDRATGELFFGEGSRLTVL.

This clone was seen only a few times. Other nucleotide sequences in the sample specify the same CDR3. The chain carries TRBV6-5 and TRBJ1-4, with D hard to call. The CDR3 covers 11 residues. Germline loops: CDR1 MNHEY, CDR2 SVGAGI. V was pared by 11 bases and J by 5 bases, with 9 bases between. CDR3 residues: CASRVNEKLFF. CDR3 bases: TGTGCCTCGAGGGTCAATGAAAAACTGTTTTTT.

The chain joins TRBV12-2 to TRBJ2-2; the table's D call TRBD2 went unverified against the DNA. TRBV12-2 is designated a pseudogene. The CDR3 totals 13 residues. The CDR3 DNA reads as TGTGCAAGTCGCTCGGGGAACACCGGGGAGCTGTTTTTT. This translates into CASRSGNTGELFF.

The genes are TRBV29-1 and TRBJ1-2; D is ambiguous. The length of the CDR3 is 13 residues. The germline V gene encodes CDR1 SQVTM and CDR2 ANQGSEA. Between the trimmed V and J ends, which lost 8 bases and 0 bases, there was a span of 13 bases. The CDR3 loop reads CSTPGLANYGYTF. In DNA form, the CDR3 reads TGCAGCACCCCAGGCCTAGCTAACTATGGCTACACCTTC.